This paragraph reports one TCR beta chain. V lost 7 bases and J lost 1, with 11 bases in between. CDR3 length equals 14 residues. Per the germline V gene, CDR1 is SGHTA and CDR2 is FQGNSA. This entry comes from a study of blood T cell repertoires in COVID-19. Background on the study: Acute-phase and convalescent COVID-19 samples originated in the United States, Italy and Spain.

Under the authors' procedure: The authors estimated nucleated cell counts from reference gene primer amplification. The data were produced by immunoSEQ multiplex PCR, yet TCRdb's version contains in-frame clones alone and is incomplete. V and J calls and clone size are copied from that table; D and trimming were computed from the DNA. Of roughly 190,000 clones in the sample, approximately 86% were seen once. The origin of this receptor is an older man with acute or convalescent COVID-19. The sequenced sample was peripheral blood. The J gene is TRBJ2-1, the V gene TRBV7-2; D is possibly TRBD2 (5 bases). CDR3 DNA sequence: TGTGCCAGCACCTTCGGGGTTTCCTACAATGAGCAGTTCTTC. As protein: CASTFGVSYNEQFF.